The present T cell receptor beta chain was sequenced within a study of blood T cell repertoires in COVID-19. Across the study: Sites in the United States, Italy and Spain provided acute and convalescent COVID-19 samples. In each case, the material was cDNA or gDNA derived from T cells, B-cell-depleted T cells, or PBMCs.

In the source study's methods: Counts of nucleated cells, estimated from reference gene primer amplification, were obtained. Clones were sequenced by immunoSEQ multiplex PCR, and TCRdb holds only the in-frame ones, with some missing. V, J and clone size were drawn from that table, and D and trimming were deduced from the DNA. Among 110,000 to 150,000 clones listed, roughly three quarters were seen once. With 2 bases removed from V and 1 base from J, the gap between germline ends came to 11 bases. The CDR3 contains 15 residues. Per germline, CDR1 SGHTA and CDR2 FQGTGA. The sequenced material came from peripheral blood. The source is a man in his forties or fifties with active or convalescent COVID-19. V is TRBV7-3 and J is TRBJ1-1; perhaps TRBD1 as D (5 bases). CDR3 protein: CASSLGGTENTEAFF. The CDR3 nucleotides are TGTGCCAGCAGCTTAGGGGGGACGGAGAACACTGAAGCTTTCTTT.